One and the same sample provided the 29 T cell receptor beta chains below, sequenced in a study of identical twins. TCRdb ran MiXCR on the 5' RACE reads and lists one entry per CDR3 protein. The sample includes 1.5 million to 2 million distinct CDR3 sequences, about 32% seen only once; the top ten take more than 0.25%. Sequencing was performed on cord blood. Receptors were obtained from a newborn girl in good health.

This sequence joins TRBV6-1 and TRBJ1-2; D is unclear. CDR1 is MNHNS and CDR2 is SASEGT in the germline V gene. The V gene lost 0 bases and the J gene lost 1 base, with 9 bases spanning the gap. The CDR3 loop spans 15 amino acids. CDR3 loop: CASSEARKINYGYTF. CDR3 bases: TGTGCCAGCAGTGAAGCGCGAAAGATTAACTATGGCTACACCTTC.

The V call is TRBV12-3 or TRBV12-4, the J call TRBJ2-1, with TRBD2 matching 8 bases. The junction had 15 bases not matched to a gene; V was cut back by 6 bases and J by 8 bases. This CDR3 has 16 amino acids. The CDR3 reads CASSQIIAGPYHEQFF. DNA of the CDR3: TGTGCCAGCAGCCAGATCATAGCGGGACCGTACCATGAGCAGTTCTTC.

V is TRBV6-1 and J is TRBJ2-5; 10 nucleotides line up with TRBD2. V dropped 10 bases and J dropped 3; count of bases not matched to a gene: 8. Looked up from germline, CDR1 is MNHNS and CDR2 is SASEGT. This CDR3 is 14 amino acids long. The CDR3 loop is CAISSGTSEETQYF. CDR3 DNA: TGTGCCATCTCCTCTGGGACTAGCGAAGAGACCCAGTACTTC.

This clonotype appeared many times. At one boundary the junction diverges from the germline segment, which might be a read error. The chain has TRBV5-1 and TRBJ1-1; tentatively, D is TRBD1 (6 bases). This CDR3 has 13 residues. Per the germline V gene, CDR1 is SGHRS and CDR2 is YFSETQ. CDR3 loop: CASSLGGDTEAFF. Here the CDR3 DNA reads TGTGCCAGCAGTTTAGGGGGGGACACTGAAGCTTTCTTT.

The chain employs TRBV3-1 and TRBJ2-5, with D uncertain. V was pared by 0 bases and J by 1 base, with 15 bases between. The CDR3 covers 17 residues. Germline CDR1 and CDR2: LGHDT and YNNKEL (reference sequence). CDR3 nucleotide sequence: TGTGCCAGCAGCCAAGATCGGTACTCTACACGCCAAGAGACCCAGTACTTC. The encoded protein is CASSQDRYSTRQETQYF.

This clonotype has only a few counts. The chain carries TRBV25-1 and TRBJ2-3; tentative D call: TRBD2 (5 bases). The CDR3 contains 16 residues. Trimming removed 3 bases at V and 2 bases at J, with 15 bases between. Germline V gene sequence: CDR1 MGHDK, CDR2 SYGVNS. CDR3 nucleotide sequence: TGTGCCAGCAGTGATGAGCGGCAAGGACCCACAGATACGCAGTATTTT. Translation gives CASSDERQGPTDTQYF.

The V call is TRBV29-1, the J call TRBJ2-7, with D possibly being TRBD2 (5 bases). Trimming took 3 bases from V and 4 from J, leaving 13 bases between them. CDR3 length: 13 amino acids. The V gene's germline CDR1 is SQVTM and CDR2 ANQGSEA. CDR3: CSVEVGTGYEQYF. Here the CDR3 DNA reads TGCAGCGTTGAGGTGGGAACGGGGTACGAGCAGTACTTC.

The genes are TRBV28 and TRBJ1-2; 7 bases map to TRBD1. CDR1 is MDHEN, CDR2 SYDVKM, per germline. Unmatched junction bases numbered 7, after V lost 2 bases and J lost 4 bases. The CDR3 contains 15 residues. The CDR3 coding sequence is TGTGCCAGCAGTTTAAGGGGGCGGGCCACCTATGGCTACACCTTC. Residues: CASSLRGRATYGYTF.

This clonotype was observed a few times. V usage is TRBV15 and J usage is TRBJ2-3, with a tentative D call TRBD1 (5 bases). Between the trimmed V and J ends, which lost 0 bases and 4 bases, there was a span of 11 bases. Looked up from germline, CDR1 is LNHNV and CDR2 is YYDKDF (reference sequence). The CDR3 has 15 amino acids. The DNA for the CDR3 is TGTGCCACCAGCAGAGAAGGCCCCAGGGCAGATACGCAGTATTTT. Translated: CATSREGPRADTQYF.

CDR3 amino acids: CSARAVPTYEQYF. The CDR3 nucleotides read TGCAGTGCTAGAGCGGTTCCTACTTACGAGCAGTACTTC. The V and J genes are TRBV20-1 and TRBJ2-7; no clear D gene. CDR1 is DFQATT and CDR2 is SNEGSKA in the germline V gene (reference sequence). V shed 1 base and J shed 4 bases, with 11 bases lying between them. This CDR3 comprises 13 residues.

This clonotype was observed a handful of times. This chain links TRBV20-1 with TRBJ2-3; D is perhaps TRBD2 (5 bases). The CDR3 is 17 amino acids. Trimming stripped 3 bases from V and 5 bases from J, with 24 bases between. Per the germline V gene, CDR1 is DFQATT and CDR2 is SNEGSKA (reference sequence). The DNA of the CDR3 is TGCAGTGCTAGGATTGGATCTGGAGTAGCGTCGGTAGATACGCAGTATTTT. It specifies CSARIGSGVASVDTQYF.

This clonotype has more than one count but fewer than ten. The V call is TRBV7-9, the J call TRBJ2-1, with 9 nucleotides matching TRBD2. From germline, CDR1 is SEHNR and CDR2 FQNEAQ (reference sequence). This CDR3 has 17 amino acids. The ends lost 4 bases at V and 4 bases at J; junction bases unmatched: 11. As DNA, the CDR3 is TGTGCCAGCAGCTCCATTTTGACTAGCGGACTTTACAATGAGCAGTTCTTC. Translating gives CASSSILTSGLYNEQFF.

With respect to this clonotype: One junction end does not reproduce the germline sequence, and a read error may be involved. The V and J genes are TRBV12-3 or TRBV12-4 and TRBJ2-7; possibly TRBD2 for D (5 bases). This CDR3 contains 13 residues. As DNA, the CDR3 is TGTGCCTGCAGTTTTCGGGACTCCTACGAGCAGTACTTC. As protein: CACSFRDSYEQYF.

A few counts support this clonotype. V gene TRBV24-1 combines with J gene TRBJ2-7; D tentatively fits TRBD1 or TRBD2 (6 bases each). CDR3 length: 15 residues. Germline V gene sequence: CDR1 KGHDR, CDR2 SFDVKD. V was cut by 4 bases and J by 2 bases, with 14 bases left in between. The CDR3 reads CATSDPTGAPYEQYF. The CDR3 nucleotides read TGTGCCACCAGTGACCCTACGGGGGCTCCCTACGAGCAGTACTTC.

The chain is built from TRBV6-1 and TRBJ2-4, with 9 nucleotides matching TRBD2. The CDR3 length is 19 residues. Trimming took 5 bases from V and 13 from J; bases not matched to a gene: 27. CDR1 is MNHNS, CDR2 SASEGT, per germline. The chain's CDR3 is CASSRGKIAGGNPYNEQYF. The CDR3 nucleotides read TGTGCCAGCAGTAGGGGGAAGATTGCGGGGGGGAACCCCTACAATGAGCAGTACTTC.

The chain combines TRBV5-1 with TRBJ2-3; 13 bases are a match to TRBD2. This CDR3 contains 17 residues. Germline CDR1 and CDR2: SGHRS and YFSETQ. After removal of 4 bases from V and 0 bases from J, the junction contained 5 bases not matched to a gene. The CDR3 loop reads CASSAGLAGVSTDTQYF. CDR3 coding DNA: TGCGCCAGCAGCGCAGGACTAGCGGGGGTGAGCACAGATACGCAGTATTTT.

The genes are TRBV12-3 or TRBV12-4 and TRBJ2-1; no definite D call. Trimming shortened V by 4 bases and J by 2 bases, and 12 bases separated the two germline ends. The CDR3 is 15 residues long. This chain's CDR3 is CASSSRCAAYNEQFF. CDR3 DNA sequence: TGTGCCAGCAGTTCCCGATGTGCGGCCTACAATGAGCAGTTCTTC.

The DNA of the CDR3 is TGTGCCAGCAGCGTAGGATCAGGGGCCAATGAAAAACTGTTTTTT. It translates to CASSVGSGANEKLFF. V usage is TRBV9 and J usage is TRBJ1-4; weak D call: TRBD1 (6 bases). V lost 0 bases and J 5 bases, leaving 11 bases between the germline ends. CDR1 is SGDLS, CDR2 YYNGEE, per germline. The CDR3 sequence is 15 residues long.

The chain joins TRBV20-1 to TRBJ2-4, with TRBD2 matching 12 bases. The ends lost 3 bases at V and 13 bases at J; junction bases unmatched: 4. CDR1 is DFQATT, CDR2 SNEGSKA, per germline (reference sequence). This CDR3 contains 12 residues. CDR3 protein: CSASPGLAGQYF. As DNA, the CDR3 is TGCAGTGCTAGTCCCGGACTAGCGGGGCAGTACTTC.

The chain is built from TRBV12-3 or TRBV12-4 and TRBJ1-4; 8 nucleotides align to TRBD1. This CDR3 has 15 residues. J lost 8 bases, V lost 1 base, and 6 bases had no gene match. CDR3 bases: TGTGCCAGCAGTTTAGGACAGGGGAGGAGGGAAAAACTGTTTTTT. Translated, it gives CASSLGQGRREKLFF.

The chain carries TRBV6-1 and TRBJ1-4; tentatively, D is TRBD1 (6 bases). This CDR3 is built from 13 residues. CDR1 and CDR2 (germline): MNHNS, SASEGT. Deletions cut 6 bases from V and 9 bases from J, with 14 bases between. The CDR3 region has the DNA TGTGCCAGCAGCCCCGGACAGAGCAAAAAACTGTTTTTT. Protein: CASSPGQSKKLFF.

The rearrangement links TRBV20-1 to TRBJ2-1; 7 bases match TRBD2. V lost 0 bases and J lost 3; bases outside the gene matches: 5. Germline V gives CDR1 DFQATT, CDR2 SNEGSKA (reference sequence). The CDR3 sequence is 15 residues long. Here the CDR3 DNA reads TGCAGTGCTAGAGATGTGGGACTAAACTACAATGAGCAGTTCTTC. Translating it yields CSARDVGLNYNEQFF.

This rearrangement joins TRBV7-2 to TRBJ1-5; a possible D gene is TRBD1 (5 bases). V was pared by 2 bases and J by 6 bases, with 14 bases between. The CDR3 has 15 amino acids. The germline V gene encodes CDR1 SGHTA and CDR2 FQGNSA. CDR3 sequence reads: CASSLRLGVGQPQHF. CDR3 nucleotide sequence: TGTGCCAGCAGCTTACGGTTAGGGGTGGGTCAGCCCCAGCATTTT. Based on the CDR3 plus reference TRBV7-2 and TRBJ1-5, the full variable domain is GAGVSQSPSNKVTEKGKDVELRCDPISGHTALYWYRQSLGQGLEFLIYFQGNSAPDKSGLPSDRFSAERTGGSVSTLTIQRTQQEDSAVYLCASSLRLGVGQPQHFGDGTRLSIL.

The chain carries TRBV28 and TRBJ2-5; D not resolved. Trimming took off 3 bases at V and 2 bases at J, with 7 bases between the two ends. Germline CDR1 reads MDHEN; CDR2 reads SYDVKM. The CDR3 is 13 residues long. CDR3 nucleotide sequence: TGTGCCAGCAGTTTCGAGCTACAAGAGACCCAGTACTTC. Its translation is CASSFELQETQYF.

V is TRBV7-9 and J is TRBJ1-2; TRBD1 aligns across 7 bases. The CDR3 contains 16 residues. V shed 1 base, J shed 1 base, and the junction held 6 bases outside the gene matches. CDR1 is SEHNR, CDR2 FQNEAQ, per germline (reference sequence). The CDR3 loop reads CASSLDRRDSNYGYTF. CDR3 coding DNA: TGTGCCAGCAGCTTAGATCGTCGGGACAGTAACTATGGCTACACCTTC.

This clonotype was seen more than once but under ten times. The rearrangement uses TRBV20-1 and TRBJ2-1; tentative D call: TRBD2 (6 bases). Trimming pared 4 bases from V and 0 bases from J, leaving 28 bases between. Germline CDR1 DFQATT, CDR2 SNEGSKA (reference sequence). The CDR3 has 20 amino acids. The CDR3 DNA follows: TGCAGTGCTACCCTCTACGGGCGGGGCCATACCTCACTCTCCTACAATGAGCAGTTCTTC. Translated: CSATLYGRGHTSLSYNEQFF.

The chain couples TRBV3-1 to TRBJ2-3; TRBD1 matches 12 bases. This CDR3 region has 17 residues. Looked up from germline, CDR1 is LGHDT and CDR2 is YNNKEL (reference sequence). The V and J ends lost 4 bases and 4 bases, in that order; junction bases with no gene match: 9. CDR3 sequence reads: CASSLTGTGGRADTQYF. Written as DNA, the CDR3 is TGTGCCAGCAGCCTGACCGGGACAGGGGGCAGAGCAGATACGCAGTATTTT.

There are a few counts of this clonotype. The chain joins TRBV9 to TRBJ2-7; TRBD1 might be the D (5 bases). CDR3 length: 13 residues. Trimming shortened V by 0 bases and J by 5 bases, and 9 bases separated the two germline ends. Germline values: CDR1 SGDLS, CDR2 YYNGEE. CDR3 bases: TGTGCCAGCAGCGTAGGACCGACAGACGAGCAGTACTTC. It translates to CASSVGPTDEQYF.

To note about this clonotype: A single base separates this from a much larger clone, so it may be a read error. The V call is TRBV4-2, the J call TRBJ1-6, with D unresolved. Per the germline V gene, CDR1 is LGHNA and CDR2 is YNFKEQ. The CDR3 is 16 residues long. In nucleotides, the CDR3 is TGTGCCGGCAGCCAAGTCCCTAGCTCCTATAATTCACCCCTCCACTTT. The encoded protein is CAGSQVPSSYNSPLHF.